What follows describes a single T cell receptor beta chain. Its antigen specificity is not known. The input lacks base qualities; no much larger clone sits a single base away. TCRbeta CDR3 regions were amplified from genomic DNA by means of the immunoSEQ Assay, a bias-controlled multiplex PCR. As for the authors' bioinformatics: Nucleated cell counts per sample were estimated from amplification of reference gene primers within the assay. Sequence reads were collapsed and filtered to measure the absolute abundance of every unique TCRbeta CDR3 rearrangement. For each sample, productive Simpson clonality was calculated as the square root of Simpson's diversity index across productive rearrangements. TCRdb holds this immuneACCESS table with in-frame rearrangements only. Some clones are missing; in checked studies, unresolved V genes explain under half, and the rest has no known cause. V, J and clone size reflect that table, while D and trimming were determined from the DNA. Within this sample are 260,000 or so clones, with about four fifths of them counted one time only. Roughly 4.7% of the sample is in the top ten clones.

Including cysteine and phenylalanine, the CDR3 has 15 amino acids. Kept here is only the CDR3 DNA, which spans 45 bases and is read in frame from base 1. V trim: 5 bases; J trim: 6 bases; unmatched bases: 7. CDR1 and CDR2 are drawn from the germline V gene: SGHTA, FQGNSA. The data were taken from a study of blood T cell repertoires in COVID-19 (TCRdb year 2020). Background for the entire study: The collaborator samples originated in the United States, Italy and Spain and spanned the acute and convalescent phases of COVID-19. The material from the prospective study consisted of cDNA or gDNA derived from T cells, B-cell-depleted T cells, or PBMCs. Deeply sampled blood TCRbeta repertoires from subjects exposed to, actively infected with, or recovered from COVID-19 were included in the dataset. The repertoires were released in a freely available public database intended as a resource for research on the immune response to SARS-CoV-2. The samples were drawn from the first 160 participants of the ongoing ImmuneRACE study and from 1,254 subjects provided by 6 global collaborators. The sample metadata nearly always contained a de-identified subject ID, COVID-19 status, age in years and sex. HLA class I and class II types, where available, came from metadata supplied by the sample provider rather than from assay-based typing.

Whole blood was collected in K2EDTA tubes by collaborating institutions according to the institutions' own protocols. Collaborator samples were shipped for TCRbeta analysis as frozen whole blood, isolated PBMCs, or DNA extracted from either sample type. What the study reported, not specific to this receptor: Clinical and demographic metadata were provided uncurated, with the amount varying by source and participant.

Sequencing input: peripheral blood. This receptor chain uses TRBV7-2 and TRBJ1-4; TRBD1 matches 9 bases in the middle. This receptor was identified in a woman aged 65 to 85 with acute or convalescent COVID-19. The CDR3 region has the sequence CASSKTDRGYEKLFF. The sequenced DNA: TGTGCCAGCAGCAAAACGGACAGGGGATATGAAAAACTGTTTTTT.